One sample yielded the 16 T cell receptor beta chains listed below, sequenced in a study of human T cells and chemical hapten exposure. Whole blood, unfractionated, served as the material for total RNA extraction. TCRdb recomputed calls from the 5' RACE reads with MiXCR, one row per CDR3 protein. The data hold some 150,000 distinct CDR3 sequences, with 3.5% to 5% observed a single time. The source is a female donor in good health.

The table lists this clonotype with a few counts. Just one base apart from a much larger clone, this may be a read error. This rearrangement joins TRBV20-1 to TRBJ2-7, with 7 nucleotides matching TRBD1. CDR3 length equals 13 residues. Per germline, CDR1 DFQATT and CDR2 SNEGSKA (reference sequence). Trimming removed 5 bases from V and 5 bases from J; junction bases left unmatched: 9. DNA for the CDR3: TGCAGTGCTCGAGGGGACAGAGTCGACGAGCAGTACTTC. This codes for CSARGDRVDEQYF.

This clonotype was counted at least ten times. The gene calls are TRBV20-1 and TRBJ1-5; D not resolved. This CDR3 has 13 residues. V was cut by 2 bases and J by 5 bases, with 10 bases left in between. Germline-derived CDR1 and CDR2 are DFQATT and SNEGSKA (reference sequence). The CDR3 sequence: CSARPDSDQPQHF. CDR3 sequence (DNA): TGCAGTGCTAGACCAGACTCCGATCAGCCCCAGCATTTT.

In this sample, this clonotype turned up a few times. V and J are TRBV5-1 and TRBJ2-5, with TRBD1 identical over 11 bases. The V gene end was trimmed by 6 bases and the J gene end by 5 bases; junction bases not matched to a gene: 6. CDR3 length equals 14 residues. The germline V gene encodes CDR1 SGHRS and CDR2 YFSETQ. The CDR3 coding sequence is TGCGCCAGCACCCGGACAGGGGGCCGGGAGACCCAGTACTTC. Translating it yields CASTRTGGRETQYF. The full variable domain, completed using reference TRBV5-1 and TRBJ2-5, is KAGVTQTPRYLIKTRGQQVTLSCSPISGHRSVSWYQQTPGQGLQFLFEYFSETQRNKGNFPGRFSGRQFSNSRSEMNVSTLELGDSALYLCASTRTGGRETQYFGPGTRLLVL.

This clonotype was seen ten or more times. V and J are TRBV12-3 or TRBV12-4 and TRBJ2-1; D remains unclear. This CDR3 is built from 13 residues. Between the trimmed V and J ends, which lost 2 bases and 6 bases, there was a span of 8 bases. DNA for the CDR3: TGTGCCAGCAGTTTATTATTAGGCAATGAGCAGTTCTTC. Translating it yields CASSLLLGNEQFF.

The chain links TRBV6-2 or TRBV6-3 to TRBJ1-6, with D perhaps TRBD1 (6 bases). Germline CDR1 reads MNHEY; CDR2 reads SVGEGT. There are 13 residues in the CDR3. V was cut by 7 bases and J by 7 bases, with 11 bases left in between. The CDR3 is CASIQGRNSPLHF. CDR3 bases: TGTGCCAGCATACAGGGAAGGAATTCACCCCTCCACTTT.

The rearrangement links TRBV5-1 to TRBJ1-2, with D tentatively TRBD1 (5 bases). Germline V gene lookup returns CDR1 SGHRS and CDR2 YFSETQ. V gave up 0 bases and J gave up 5 bases, with 11 bases separating them. This CDR3 contains 14 residues. In nucleotides, the CDR3 is TGCGCCAGCAGCTTGGGCAGGGCGGAGTATGGCTACACCTTC. This encodes CASSLGRAEYGYTF. The entire variable domain, with the rest obtained from reference TRBV5-1 and TRBJ1-2, is as follows: KAGVTQTPRYLIKTRGQQVTLSCSPISGHRSVSWYQQTPGQGLQFLFEYFSETQRNKGNFPGRFSGRQFSNSRSEMNVSTLELGDSALYLCASSLGRAEYGYTFGSGTRLTVV.

The chain carries TRBV9 and TRBJ2-3, with D possibly being TRBD1 or TRBD2 (5 bases each). This CDR3 has 16 amino acids. V lost 2 bases and J 2 bases, leaving 15 bases between the germline ends. CDR1 SGDLS and CDR2 YYNGEE come from the germline V gene. CDR3 in amino acids: CASSVSGALDTDTQYF. As DNA, the CDR3 is TGTGCCAGCAGCGTCTCCGGGGCCCTTGACACAGATACGCAGTATTTT. Based on the CDR3 plus reference TRBV9 and TRBJ2-3, the full variable domain is DSGVTQTPKHLITATGQRVTLRCSPRSGDLSVYWYQQSLDQGLQFLIQYYNGEERAKGNILERFSAQQFPDLHSELNLSSLELGDSALYFCASSVSGALDTDTQYFGPGTRLTVL.

This clonotype was detected ten times or more. The chain joins TRBV29-1 to TRBJ2-1; a possible D gene is TRBD2 (6 bases). The germline V and J ends were trimmed by 7 bases and 11 bases, with 15 bases remaining between them. This CDR3 is built from 11 residues. Germline values: CDR1 SQVTM, CDR2 ANQGSEA. CDR3 bases: TGCAGCGGGGGGGAGGACCAAAAGCAGTTCTTC. Translating it yields CSGGEDQKQFF.

The rearrangement links TRBV12-3 or TRBV12-4 to TRBJ1-2; 7 positions match TRBD1. This CDR3 is 14 amino acids long. Trimming removed 7 bases from V and 6 bases from J; junction bases left unmatched: 11. The CDR3 DNA reads as TGTGCCAGCAACCATAGACAGGGCAGGGATGGCTACACCTTC. Encoded protein: CASNHRQGRDGYTF.

This clonotype was detected ten times or more. This chain uses TRBV20-1 with TRBJ2-3; the match to TRBD2 covers 7 bases. The length of the CDR3 is 14 residues. The V segment lost 5 bases and the J segment 6 bases; nucleotides outside the gene matches: 11. Germline V gives CDR1 DFQATT, CDR2 SNEGSKA (reference sequence). The CDR3 DNA reads as TGCAGTGCTGAGCCCGGGAGGAGTAGCGATACGCAGTATTTT. This gives the protein CSAEPGRSSDTQYF.

This clonotype was counted at least ten times. V is TRBV29-1 and J is TRBJ2-3, with a weak D call TRBD2 (6 bases). CDR1 and CDR2 (germline): SQVTM, ANQGSEA. V was shortened by 6 bases and J by 0 bases, with 13 bases between the two germline ends. The CDR3 sequence is 14 residues long. CDR3 amino acids: CSVLSRGSTDTQYF. DNA of the CDR3: TGCAGCGTACTCTCACGGGGGAGCACAGATACGCAGTATTTT.

This sequence joins TRBV5-1 and TRBJ2-5, with D possibly TRBD1 on 6 matching bases. Germline lookup yields CDR1 SGHRS and CDR2 YFSETQ. CDR3 size: 13 residues. Trimming took 5 bases from V and 1 from J, leaving 9 bases between them. The CDR3 region has the DNA TGCGCCAGCAGAGTGGGGGCCCAAGAGACCCAGTACTTC. Translating gives CASRVGAQETQYF.

This clonotype was counted many times. The chain employs TRBV3-1 and TRBJ2-2, with no clear D. This CDR3 has 13 amino acids. Trimming shortened V by 4 bases and J by 6 bases, and 9 bases separated the two germline ends. The V gene's germline CDR1 is LGHDT and CDR2 YNNKEL (reference sequence). The CDR3 region is CASSPRLSGELFF. The CDR3 DNA sequence: TGTGCCAGCAGCCCCAGGCTCTCCGGGGAGCTGTTTTTT. Using reference TRBV3-1 and TRBJ2-2 for the parts outside the CDR3, the full variable domain is DTAVSQTPKYLVTQMGNDKSIKCEQNLGHDTMYWYKQDSKKFLKIMFSYNNKELIINETVPNRFSPKSPDKAHLNLHINSLELGDSAVYFCASSPRLSGELFFGEGSRLTVL.

This clonotype has ten or more counts. The chain employs TRBV28 and TRBJ1-5; 7 positions agree with TRBD1. Trimming took 5 bases from V and 4 from J; bases not matched to a gene: 5. The CDR3 sequence is 14 residues long. Germline CDR1 is MDHEN and CDR2 is SYDVKM. The CDR3 DNA sequence: TGTGCCAGCAGTAACGACAGGGCTAATCAGCCCCAGCATTTT. Protein sequence: CASSNDRANQPQHF.

The chain combines TRBV2 with TRBJ2-7; 12 bases map to TRBD2. In germline, CDR1 is SNHLY, CDR2 FYNNEI. V lost 10 bases to trimming and J lost 0 bases; unmatched junction nucleotides: 16. The CDR3 covers 18 residues. In DNA, the CDR3 is TGTGCCAACCTACTCCTAGCGGGGGGGACCGGTTCCTCCTACGAGCAGTACTTC. Translating gives CANLLLAGGTGSSYEQYF.

In this sample, this clonotype turned up many times. The chain recombines TRBV7-8 with TRBJ1-5; 12 bases fit TRBD1. Germline CDR1 reads SGHVS; CDR2 reads FQNEAQ. The trim removed 5 bases at V and 1 base at J, leaving 9 bases unmatched. CDR3 length: 18 residues. CDR3 loop: CASSTPGTGGISNQPQHF. DNA for the CDR3: TGTGCCAGCAGCACCCCCGGGACAGGGGGCATAAGCAATCAGCCCCAGCATTTT. Full variable domain (outside the CDR3, taken from reference TRBV7-8 and TRBJ1-5): GAGVSQSPRYKVAKRGQDVALRCDPISGHVSLFWYQQALGQGPEFLTYFQNEAQLDKSGLPSDRFFAERPEGSVSTLKIQRTQQEDSAVYLCASSTPGTGGISNQPQHFGDGTRLSIL.